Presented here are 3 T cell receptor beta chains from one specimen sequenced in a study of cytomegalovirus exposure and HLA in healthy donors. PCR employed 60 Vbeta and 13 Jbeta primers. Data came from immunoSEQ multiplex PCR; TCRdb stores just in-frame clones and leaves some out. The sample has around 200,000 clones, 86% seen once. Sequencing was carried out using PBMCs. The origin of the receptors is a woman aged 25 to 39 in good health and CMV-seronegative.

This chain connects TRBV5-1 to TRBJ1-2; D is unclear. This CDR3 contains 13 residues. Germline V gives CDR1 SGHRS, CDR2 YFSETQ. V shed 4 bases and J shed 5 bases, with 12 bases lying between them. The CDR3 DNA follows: TGCGCCAGCAGCCTACCTGGAGGATATGGCTACACCTTC. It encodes CASSLPGGYGYTF.

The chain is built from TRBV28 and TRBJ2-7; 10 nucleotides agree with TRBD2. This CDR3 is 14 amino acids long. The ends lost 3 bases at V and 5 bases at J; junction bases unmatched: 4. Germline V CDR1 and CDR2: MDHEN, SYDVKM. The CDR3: CASSFASGSNEQYF. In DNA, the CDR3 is TGTGCCAGCAGTTTTGCTAGCGGGAGCAACGAGCAGTACTTC. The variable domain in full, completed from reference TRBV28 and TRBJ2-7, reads DVKVTQSSRYLVKRTGEKVFLECVQDMDHENMFWYRQDPGLGLRLIYFSYDVKMKEKGDIPEGYSVSREKKERFSLILESASTNQTSMYLCASSFASGSNEQYFGPGTRLTVT.

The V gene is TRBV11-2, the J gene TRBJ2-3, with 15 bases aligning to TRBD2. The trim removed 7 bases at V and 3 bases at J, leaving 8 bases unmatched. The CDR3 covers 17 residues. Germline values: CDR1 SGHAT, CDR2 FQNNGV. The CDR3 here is CASTKGLAGGGTDTQYF. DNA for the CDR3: TGTGCCAGCACCAAAGGACTAGCGGGAGGGGGGACAGATACGCAGTATTTT.